What follows are 21 T cell receptor beta chains derived from one specimen sequenced in a study of identical twins. TCRdb re-derived calls from the 5' RACE reads in MiXCR, one entry per CDR3 protein. The sample carries 1,800,000 or so distinct CDR3 sequences, about 30% recorded once. Sequenced sample: cord blood. All receptors derive from a newborn girl in good health.

The V gene is TRBV11-2, the J gene TRBJ2-3; D remains unclear. CDR3 length: 14 residues. V dropped 3 bases and J dropped 1 base, with 8 bases sitting between them. Germline values: CDR1 SGHAT, CDR2 FQNNGV. CDR3: CASSFRWGTDTQYF. CDR3 nucleotide sequence: TGTGCCAGCAGCTTTCGATGGGGCACAGATACGCAGTATTTT.

The V call is TRBV9, the J call TRBJ2-2, with D possibly called TRBD1 or TRBD2 (5 bases each). The CDR3 has 17 amino acids. V was pared by 0 bases and J by 1 base, with 13 bases between. Per germline, CDR1 SGDLS and CDR2 YYNGEE. CDR3 sequence: CASSVGGTLLNTGELFF. The CDR3 region has the DNA TGTGCCAGCAGCGTAGGGGGGACCCTTTTGAACACCGGGGAGCTGTTTTTT.

In its sample, this clonotype was seen a few times. The chain couples TRBV20-1 to TRBJ2-3, with a tentative D call TRBD2 (6 bases). The CDR3 runs 14 residues. Trimming cost V 3 bases and J 4 bases, with 14 bases left between them. Germline-derived CDR1 and CDR2 are DFQATT and SNEGSKA (reference sequence). CDR3 sequence reads: CSASVGSGADTQYF. CDR3 DNA sequence: TGCAGTGCTAGCGTCGGGAGTGGGGCAGATACGCAGTATTTT.

This clonotype was seen ten or more times. The J gene is TRBJ1-2, the V gene TRBV20-1, with D possibly TRBD1 on 6 matching bases. The germline V and J ends were trimmed by 2 bases and 2 bases, with 12 bases remaining between them. CDR1 is DFQATT, CDR2 SNEGSKA, per germline (reference sequence). The CDR3 totals 14 residues. In DNA, the CDR3 is TGCAGTGCTAGATCCGCCGGACAGAACTATGGCTACACCTTC. This sequence encodes CSARSAGQNYGYTF.

A few counts support this clonotype. The rearrangement joins TRBV29-1 to TRBJ2-1, with TRBD2 matching over 16 bases. The CDR3 runs to 18 residues. The germline CDR1 and CDR2 sequences are SQVTM and ANQGSEA. V lost 8 bases to trimming and J lost 5 bases; unmatched junction nucleotides: 15. CDR3 DNA: TGCAGCTTCACGGGACTAGCGGGAGGGCCGATTGTGGACAATGAGCAGTTCTTC. It yields the protein CSFTGLAGGPIVDNEQFF.

The V call is TRBV12-5, the J call TRBJ2-5, with D perhaps TRBD1 (5 bases). Deletions cut 7 bases from V and 11 bases from J, with 14 bases between. The CDR3 loop spans 11 amino acids. Per germline, CDR1 LGHNT and CDR2 FRNRAP. The CDR3 nucleotides read TGTGCTAGTGTGTCAGGGAATGAGCAGTACTTC. Its translation: CASVSGNEQYF.

V gene TRBV27 combines with J gene TRBJ2-4; 9 bases fit TRBD2. The DNA matches TRBJ2-7 better at its end, which makes the J call doubtful. The CDR3 spans 15 residues. Germline V CDR1 and CDR2: MNHEY, SMNVEV (reference sequence). The chain's CDR3 is CASSLEAGGPHEQYF. The DNA for the CDR3 is TGTGCCAGCAGTTTAGAGGCGGGAGGGCCCCACGAGCAGTACTTC.

The V call is TRBV5-1, the J call TRBJ1-5; D is possibly TRBD1 (5 bases). The germline gives CDR1 SGHRS, CDR2 YFSETQ. Deletions cut 2 bases from V and 6 bases from J, with 6 bases between. CDR3 length: 12 residues. This CDR3 reads CASSFQGQPQHF. The CDR3 region has the DNA TGCGCCAGCAGCTTTCAGGGTCAGCCCCAGCATTTT.

The V gene is TRBV7-8, the J gene TRBJ2-5; TRBD2 agrees at 14 bases. The CDR3 covers 17 residues. V trimming: 1 base; J trimming: 11 bases; junction bases outside the gene matches: 12. Per germline, CDR1 SGHVS and CDR2 FQNEAQ. CDR3 coding DNA: TGTGCCAGCAGCTTAGATTCCGGGACTAGCGGGAGAAATGAGCAGTACTTC. Its protein product is CASSLDSGTSGRNEQYF.

On this clonotype itself: Sequence at one end of the junction differs from germline and may be a read error. The chain uses TRBV6-2 or TRBV6-3 and TRBJ2-3; tentatively, D is TRBD2 (5 bases). Germline lookup yields CDR1 MNHEY and CDR2 SVGEGT. CDR3 size: 14 residues. The CDR3 sequence is CASSLGRRSDAQYF. In nucleotides, the CDR3 is TGTGCCAGCAGTCTTGGGCGGAGGTCAGATGCGCAGTATTTT.

V usage is TRBV5-1 and J usage is TRBJ2-7; 9 nucleotides line up with TRBD2. This CDR3 has 17 residues. V dropped 0 bases and J dropped 1; count of bases not matched to a gene: 8. CDR1 and CDR2 from the germline V gene are SGHRS and YFSETQ. The CDR3 loop reads CASSLAVAGVNSYEQYF. The CDR3 DNA sequence: TGCGCCAGCAGCTTGGCGGTAGCGGGAGTTAATTCCTACGAGCAGTACTTC.

The sample holds a few counts of this clonotype. V and J are TRBV9 and TRBJ2-5; TRBD2 agrees at 13 bases. Germline trimming cut 3 bases from V and 4 bases from J; bases unmatched to any gene: 3. Germline V lookup: CDR1 SGDLS, CDR2 YYNGEE. The length of the CDR3 is 15 residues. DNA for the CDR3: TGTGCCAGCAGCGATGGACTAGCGGGAGTAGAGACCCAGTACTTC. Translated, it gives CASSDGLAGVETQYF.

This clonotype has only a few counts. The V call is TRBV6-1, the J call TRBJ2-1; no definite D call. The V gene lost 8 bases and the J gene lost 4 bases, with 9 bases spanning the gap. This CDR3 is 12 amino acids long. Germline lookup yields CDR1 MNHNS and CDR2 SASEGT. For the CDR3, the DNA is TGTGCCAGCGACAAATCTTACAATGAGCAGTTCTTC. This translates into CASDKSYNEQFF.

This clonotype appeared a single time. J is TRBJ1-6 and V is TRBV12-3 or TRBV12-4, with a possible D match to TRBD1 (5 bases). The CDR3 has 16 residues. V was shortened by 2 bases and J by 10 bases, with 18 bases between the two germline ends. The CDR3 spells CASSLRVWGPQSPLHF. The DNA of the CDR3 is TGTGCCAGCAGTTTAAGAGTTTGGGGACCCCAATCACCCCTCCACTTT.

The chain is built from TRBV29-1 and TRBJ2-3, with 8 bases aligning to TRBD2. From germline, CDR1 is SQVTM and CDR2 ANQGSEA. The CDR3 consists of 14 residues. With V trimmed by 7 bases and J by 5 bases, 11 bases remained unmatched. For the CDR3, the DNA is TGCAGCGCCCCCGGACTAGCTCTGAAAGATACGCAGTATTTT. Translating it yields CSAPGLALKDTQYF.

This clonotype was observed many times. J is TRBJ2-1 and V is TRBV29-1, with 7 bases identical to TRBD2. The CDR3 extends over 11 amino acids. Germline V lookup: CDR1 SQVTM, CDR2 ANQGSEA. V shed 8 bases, J shed 6 bases, and the junction held 4 bases outside the gene matches. The CDR3 coding sequence is TGCAGCCCGGGGACTACCAATGAGCAGTTCTTC. Protein sequence: CSPGTTNEQFF.

This clonotype was seen more than once but under ten times. CDR3 protein: CASSQRLAGGSTYEQYF. The CDR3, as DNA: TGTGCCAGCAGCCAGCGACTAGCGGGAGGTTCCACCTACGAGCAGTACTTC. This chain connects TRBV4-2 to TRBJ2-7, with 13 positions matching TRBD2. V was pared by 3 bases and J by 2 bases, with 7 bases of the junction left unmatched. The CDR3 runs to 17 residues. Germline V gene sequence: CDR1 LGHNA, CDR2 YNFKEQ.

The chain carries TRBV28 and TRBJ2-1, with a tentative D call TRBD2 (6 bases). Trimming cost V 8 bases and J 3 bases, with 20 bases left between them. In germline, CDR1 is MDHEN, CDR2 SYDVKM. The CDR3 is 16 residues long. The CDR3 sequence is CASGGMGLAGYNEQFF. The CDR3 DNA reads TGTGCCAGCGGGGGGATGGGACTCGCCGGCTACAATGAGCAGTTCTTC.

This chain uses TRBV6-1 with TRBJ2-3, with D unclear. Germline V gene lookup returns CDR1 MNHNS and CDR2 SASEGT. This CDR3 region has 14 residues. Trimming left V 4 bases short and J 5 bases short, with 13 bases between. CDR3 sequence (DNA): TGTGCCAGCAGTGCAGCAGTCAATCTAGATACGCAGTATTTT. Its protein is CASSAAVNLDTQYF.

J is TRBJ1-5 and V is TRBV12-3 or TRBV12-4, with no clear D. There are 16 residues in the CDR3. Trimming removed 6 bases at V and 0 bases at J, with 15 bases between. In nucleotides, the CDR3 is TGTGCCAGCAGCTTCCTTGGACCATATAGCAATCAGCCCCAGCATTTT. This gives the protein CASSFLGPYSNQPQHF.

The J gene is TRBJ2-7, the V gene TRBV29-1; the D call may be TRBD1 or TRBD2 (5 bases each). Trimming took off 4 bases at V and 7 bases at J, with 20 bases between the two ends. The CDR3 runs 14 residues. The germline CDR1 and CDR2 sequences are SQVTM and ANQGSEA. The CDR3 region has the DNA TGCAGCGTTGCGATATCGCGGTGGGGGAATGAGCAGTACTTC. This gives the protein CSVAISRWGNEQYF.